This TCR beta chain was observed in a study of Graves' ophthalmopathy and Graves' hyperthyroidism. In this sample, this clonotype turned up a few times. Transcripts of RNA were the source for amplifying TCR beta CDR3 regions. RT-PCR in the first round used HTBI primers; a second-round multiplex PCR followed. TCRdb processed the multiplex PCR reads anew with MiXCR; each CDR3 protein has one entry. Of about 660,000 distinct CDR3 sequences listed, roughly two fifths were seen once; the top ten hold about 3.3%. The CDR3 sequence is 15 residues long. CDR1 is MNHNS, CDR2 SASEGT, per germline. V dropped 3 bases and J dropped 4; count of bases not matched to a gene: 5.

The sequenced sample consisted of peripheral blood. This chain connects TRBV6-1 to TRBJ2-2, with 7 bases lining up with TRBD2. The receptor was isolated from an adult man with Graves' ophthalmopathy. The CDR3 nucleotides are TGTGCCAGCAGTGATCGGGACTACCTCACCGGGGAGCTGTTTTTT. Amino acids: CASSDRDYLTGELFF.